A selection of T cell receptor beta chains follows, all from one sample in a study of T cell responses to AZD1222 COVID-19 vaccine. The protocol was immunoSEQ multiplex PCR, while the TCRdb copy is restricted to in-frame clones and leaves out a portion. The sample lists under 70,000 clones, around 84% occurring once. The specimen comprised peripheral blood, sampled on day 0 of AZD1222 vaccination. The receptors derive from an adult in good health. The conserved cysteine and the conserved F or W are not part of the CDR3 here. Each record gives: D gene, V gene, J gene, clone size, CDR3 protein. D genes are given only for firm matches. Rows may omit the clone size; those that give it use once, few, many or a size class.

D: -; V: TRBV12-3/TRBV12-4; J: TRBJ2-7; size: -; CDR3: ASSLYPIAEQY
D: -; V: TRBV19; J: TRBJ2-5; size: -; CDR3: ASSTRTAEGQETQY
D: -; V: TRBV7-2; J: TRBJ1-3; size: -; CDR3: ASSLGQIGNTIY
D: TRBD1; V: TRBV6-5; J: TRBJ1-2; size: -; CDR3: ASTGTATIYGYT
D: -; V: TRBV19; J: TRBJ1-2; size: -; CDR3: ASGAGPRGYT
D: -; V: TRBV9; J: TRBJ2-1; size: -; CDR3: ASSVLGGSYNEQF
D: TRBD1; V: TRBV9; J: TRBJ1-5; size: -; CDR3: ASSVGGQGHQPQH
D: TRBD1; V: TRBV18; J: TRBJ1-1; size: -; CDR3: ASSPQGAGGTEAF
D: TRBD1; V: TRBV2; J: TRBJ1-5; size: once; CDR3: ASLLGDRDNQPQH
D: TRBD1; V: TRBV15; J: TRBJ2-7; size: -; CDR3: ATSEGQSYEQY
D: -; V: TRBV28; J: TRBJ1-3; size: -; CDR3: ASSWEGFFGNTIY
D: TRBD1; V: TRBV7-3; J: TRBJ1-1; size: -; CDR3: ASSLDRGQAF
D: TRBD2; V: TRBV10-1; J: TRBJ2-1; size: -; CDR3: ASSESGSGRYNEQF
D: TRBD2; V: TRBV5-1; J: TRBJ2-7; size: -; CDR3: ASSLQLAGEGEQY
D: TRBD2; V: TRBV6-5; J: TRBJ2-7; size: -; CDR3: ASSLAGGSYEQY
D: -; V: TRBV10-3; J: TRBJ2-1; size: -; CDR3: ATKTGIVTPYNEQF
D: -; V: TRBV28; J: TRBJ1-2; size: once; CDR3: ASSRSHRDRSYT
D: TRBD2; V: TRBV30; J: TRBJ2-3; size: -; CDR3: AWSVSYLTSWSTDTQY
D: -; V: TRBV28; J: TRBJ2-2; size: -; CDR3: ASSLGQSAGELF
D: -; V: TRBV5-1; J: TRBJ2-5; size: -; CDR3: ASSPGVRETQY
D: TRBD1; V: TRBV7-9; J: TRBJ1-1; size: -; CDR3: ASSSDREGAF
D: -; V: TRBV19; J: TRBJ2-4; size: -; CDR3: ASSIVPRGLNIQY
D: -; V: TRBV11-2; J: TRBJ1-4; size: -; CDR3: ASSLRSSRDHEKLF
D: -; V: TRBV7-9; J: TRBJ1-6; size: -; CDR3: ASSPTSSYNSPLH
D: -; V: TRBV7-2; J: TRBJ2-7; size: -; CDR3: ASSLNVWEQY
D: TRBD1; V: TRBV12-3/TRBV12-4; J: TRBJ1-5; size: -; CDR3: ASQGEGNQPQH
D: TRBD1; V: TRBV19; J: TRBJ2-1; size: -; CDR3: ASSRLGQGYNEQF
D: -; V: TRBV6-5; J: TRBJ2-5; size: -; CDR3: ASSSDTQETQY